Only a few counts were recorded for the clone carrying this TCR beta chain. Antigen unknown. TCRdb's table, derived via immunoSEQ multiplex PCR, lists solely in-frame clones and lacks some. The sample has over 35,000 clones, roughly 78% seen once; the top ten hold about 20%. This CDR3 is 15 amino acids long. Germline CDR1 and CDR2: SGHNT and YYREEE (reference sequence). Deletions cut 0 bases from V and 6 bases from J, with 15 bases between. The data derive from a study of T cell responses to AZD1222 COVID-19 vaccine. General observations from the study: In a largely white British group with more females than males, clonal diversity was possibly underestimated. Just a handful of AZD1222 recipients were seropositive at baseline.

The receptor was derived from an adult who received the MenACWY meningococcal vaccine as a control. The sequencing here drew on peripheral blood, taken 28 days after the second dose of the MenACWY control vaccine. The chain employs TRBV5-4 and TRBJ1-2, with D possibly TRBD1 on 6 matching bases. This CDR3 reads CASSLGNGGLDGYTF. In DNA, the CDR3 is TGTGCCAGCAGCTTGGGGAATGGGGGGCTGGATGGCTACACCTTC.